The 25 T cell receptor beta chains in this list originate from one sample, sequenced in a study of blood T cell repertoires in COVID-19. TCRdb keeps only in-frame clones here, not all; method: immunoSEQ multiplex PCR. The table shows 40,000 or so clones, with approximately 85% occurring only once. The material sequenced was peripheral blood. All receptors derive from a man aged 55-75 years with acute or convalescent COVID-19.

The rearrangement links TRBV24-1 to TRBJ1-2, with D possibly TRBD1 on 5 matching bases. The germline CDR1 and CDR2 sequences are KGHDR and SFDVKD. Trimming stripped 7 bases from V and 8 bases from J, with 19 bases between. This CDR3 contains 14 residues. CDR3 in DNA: TGTGCCACCAGACCCAATGGAGGCGGGGACGGCTACACCTTC. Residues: CATRPNGGGDGYTF.

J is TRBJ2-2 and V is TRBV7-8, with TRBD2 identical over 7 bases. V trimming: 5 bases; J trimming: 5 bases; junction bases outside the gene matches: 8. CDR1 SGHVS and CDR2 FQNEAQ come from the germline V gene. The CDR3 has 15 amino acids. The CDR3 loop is CASSPQGGYTGELFF. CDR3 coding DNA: TGTGCCAGCAGCCCCCAGGGAGGGTATACCGGGGAGCTGTTTTTT.

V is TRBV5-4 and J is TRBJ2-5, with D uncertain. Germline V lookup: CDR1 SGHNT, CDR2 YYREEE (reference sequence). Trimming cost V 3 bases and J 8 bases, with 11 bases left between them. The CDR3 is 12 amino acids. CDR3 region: CASSCPVGTQYF. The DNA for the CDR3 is TGTGCCAGCAGCTGCCCGGTGGGCACCCAGTACTTC.

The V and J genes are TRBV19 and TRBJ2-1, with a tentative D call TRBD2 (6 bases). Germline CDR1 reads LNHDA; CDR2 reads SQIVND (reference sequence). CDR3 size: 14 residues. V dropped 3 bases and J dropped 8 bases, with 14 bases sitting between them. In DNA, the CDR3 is TGTGCCAGTAGTATGAGCCGGGAGTCCCATGAGCAGTTCTTC. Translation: CASSMSRESHEQFF.

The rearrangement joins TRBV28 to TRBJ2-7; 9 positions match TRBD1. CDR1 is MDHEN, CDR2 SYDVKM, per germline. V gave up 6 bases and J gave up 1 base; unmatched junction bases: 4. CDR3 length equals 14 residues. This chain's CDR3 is CASSGTGISYEQYF. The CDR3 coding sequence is TGTGCCAGCAGCGGGACAGGGATATCCTACGAGCAGTACTTC.

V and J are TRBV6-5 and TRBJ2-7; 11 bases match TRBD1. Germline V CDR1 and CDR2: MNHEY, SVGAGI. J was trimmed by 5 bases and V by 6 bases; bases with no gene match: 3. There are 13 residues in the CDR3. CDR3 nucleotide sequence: TGTGCCAGCAGCAGGGACAGGGGGGACGAGCAGTACTTC. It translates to CASSRDRGDEQYF.

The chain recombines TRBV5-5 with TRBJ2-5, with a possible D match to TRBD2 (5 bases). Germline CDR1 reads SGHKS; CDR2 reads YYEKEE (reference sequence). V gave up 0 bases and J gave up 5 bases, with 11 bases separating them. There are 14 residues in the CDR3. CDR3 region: CASSLGLPGETQYF. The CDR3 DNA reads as TGTGCCAGCAGCTTGGGCCTCCCGGGGGAGACCCAGTACTTC.

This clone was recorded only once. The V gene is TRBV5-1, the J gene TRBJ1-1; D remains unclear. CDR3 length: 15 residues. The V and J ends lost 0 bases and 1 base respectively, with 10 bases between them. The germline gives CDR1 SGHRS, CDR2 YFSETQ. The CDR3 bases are TGCGCCAGCAGCTTGGGACCCTCGGGGAACACTGAAGCTTTCTTT. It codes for CASSLGPSGNTEAFF.

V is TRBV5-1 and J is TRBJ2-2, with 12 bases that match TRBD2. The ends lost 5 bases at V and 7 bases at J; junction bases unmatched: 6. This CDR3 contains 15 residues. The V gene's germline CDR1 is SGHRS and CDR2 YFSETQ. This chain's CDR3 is CASRPTSGSFGELFF. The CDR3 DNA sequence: TGCGCCAGCAGGCCGACTAGCGGGAGCTTCGGGGAGCTGTTTTTT.

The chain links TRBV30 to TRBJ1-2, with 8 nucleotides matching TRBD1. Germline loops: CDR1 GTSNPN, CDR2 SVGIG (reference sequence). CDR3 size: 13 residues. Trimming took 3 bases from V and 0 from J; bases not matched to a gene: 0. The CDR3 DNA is TGTGCCTGGAGACAGGGGGCTAACTATGGCTACACCTTC. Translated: CAWRQGANYGYTF.

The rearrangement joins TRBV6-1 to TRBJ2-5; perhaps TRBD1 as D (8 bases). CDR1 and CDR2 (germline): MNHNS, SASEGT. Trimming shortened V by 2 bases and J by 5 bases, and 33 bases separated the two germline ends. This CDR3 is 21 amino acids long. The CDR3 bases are TGTGCCAGCAGTGAAAGGGGGAGGGACAGGATCCAGACATCTCCAAGGGAGACCCAGTACTTC. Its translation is CASSERGRDRIQTSPRETQYF.

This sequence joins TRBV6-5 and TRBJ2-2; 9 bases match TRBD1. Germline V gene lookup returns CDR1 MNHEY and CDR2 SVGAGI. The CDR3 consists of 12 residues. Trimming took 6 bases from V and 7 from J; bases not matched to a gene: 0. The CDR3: CASRGQGGELFF. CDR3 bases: TGTGCCAGCAGGGGACAGGGCGGGGAGCTGTTTTTT.

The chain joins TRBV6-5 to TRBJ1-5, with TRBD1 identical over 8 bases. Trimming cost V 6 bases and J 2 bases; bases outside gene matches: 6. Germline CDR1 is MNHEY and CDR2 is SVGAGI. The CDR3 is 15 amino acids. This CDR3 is CASSYGQGGNQPQHF. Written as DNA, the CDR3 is TGTGCCAGCAGCTATGGACAGGGCGGCAATCAGCCCCAGCATTTT.

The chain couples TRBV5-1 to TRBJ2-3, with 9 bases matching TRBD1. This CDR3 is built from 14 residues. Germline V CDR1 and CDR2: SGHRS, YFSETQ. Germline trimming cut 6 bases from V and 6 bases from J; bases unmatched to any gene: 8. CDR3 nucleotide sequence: TGCGCCAGCACCGACAGGGGGACCAGGGATACGCAGTATTTT. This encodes CASTDRGTRDTQYF.

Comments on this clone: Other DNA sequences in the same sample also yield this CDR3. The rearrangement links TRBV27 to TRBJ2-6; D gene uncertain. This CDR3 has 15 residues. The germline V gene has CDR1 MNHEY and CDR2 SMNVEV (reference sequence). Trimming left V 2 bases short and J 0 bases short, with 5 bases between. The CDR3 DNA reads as TGTGCCAGCAGTTTACGCGGCTCTGGGGCCAACGTCCTGACTTTC. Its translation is CASSLRGSGANVLTF.

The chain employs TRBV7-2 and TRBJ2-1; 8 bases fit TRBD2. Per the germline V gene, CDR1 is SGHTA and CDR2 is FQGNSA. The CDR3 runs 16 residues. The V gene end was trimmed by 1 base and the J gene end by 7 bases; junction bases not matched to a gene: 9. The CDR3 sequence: CASSLGGGRTFNEQFF. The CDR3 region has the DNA TGTGCCAGCAGCTTAGGTGGCGGGAGGACCTTTAATGAGCAGTTCTTC.

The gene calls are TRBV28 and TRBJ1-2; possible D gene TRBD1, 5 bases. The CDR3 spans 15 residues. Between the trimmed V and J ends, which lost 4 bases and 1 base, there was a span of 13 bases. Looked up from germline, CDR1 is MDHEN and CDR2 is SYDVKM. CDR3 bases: TGTGCCAGCAGTTCAGTAGGGGTCGGTAACTATGGCTACACCTTC. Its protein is CASSSVGVGNYGYTF.

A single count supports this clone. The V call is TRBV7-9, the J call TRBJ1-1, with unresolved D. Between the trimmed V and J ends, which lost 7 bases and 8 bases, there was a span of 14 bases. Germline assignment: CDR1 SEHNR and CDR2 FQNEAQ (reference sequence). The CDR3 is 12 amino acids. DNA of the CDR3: TGTGCCAGCATTGGGCAGACCAGAGAAGCTTTCTTT. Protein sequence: CASIGQTREAFF.

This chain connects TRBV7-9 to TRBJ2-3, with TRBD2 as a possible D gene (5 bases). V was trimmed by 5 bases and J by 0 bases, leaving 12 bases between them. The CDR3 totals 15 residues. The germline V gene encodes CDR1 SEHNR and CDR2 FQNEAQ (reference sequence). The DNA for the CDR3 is TGTGCCAGCAGCCCCGGCCGGACTAGCACAGATACGCAGTATTTT. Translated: CASSPGRTSTDTQYF.

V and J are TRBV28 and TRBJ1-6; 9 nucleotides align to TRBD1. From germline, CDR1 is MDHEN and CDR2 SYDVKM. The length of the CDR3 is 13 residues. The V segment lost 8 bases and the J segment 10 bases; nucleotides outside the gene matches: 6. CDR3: CASGQGRVSPLHF. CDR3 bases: TGTGCCAGCGGACAGGGGCGAGTCTCACCCCTCCACTTT.

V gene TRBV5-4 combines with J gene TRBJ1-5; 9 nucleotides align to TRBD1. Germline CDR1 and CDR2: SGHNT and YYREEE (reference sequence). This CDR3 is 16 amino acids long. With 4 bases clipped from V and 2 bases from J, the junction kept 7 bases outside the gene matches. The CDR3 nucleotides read TGTGCCAGCAGCACAGGGGGCCGCGAAGGCAATCAGCCCCAGCATTTT. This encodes CASSTGGREGNQPQHF. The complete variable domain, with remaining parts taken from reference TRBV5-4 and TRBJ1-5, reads ETGVTQSPTHLIKTRGQQVTLRCSSQSGHNTVSWYQQALGQGPQFIFQYYREEENGRGNFPPRFSGLQFPNYSSELNVNALELDDSALYLCASSTGGREGNQPQHFGDGTRLSIL.

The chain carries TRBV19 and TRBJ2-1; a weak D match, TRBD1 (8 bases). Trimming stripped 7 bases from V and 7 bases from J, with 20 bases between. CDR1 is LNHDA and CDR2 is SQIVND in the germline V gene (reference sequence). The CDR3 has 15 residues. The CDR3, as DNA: TGTGCCAGTAAAGAGGGAGGACAGGGAGGGAATGAGCAGTTCTTC. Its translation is CASKEGGQGGNEQFF.

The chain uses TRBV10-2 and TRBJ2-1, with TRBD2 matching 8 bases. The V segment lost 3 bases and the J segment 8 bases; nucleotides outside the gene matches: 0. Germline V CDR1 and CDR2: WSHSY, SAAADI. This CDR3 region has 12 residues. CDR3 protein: CASSELADEQFF. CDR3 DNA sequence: TGCGCCAGCAGTGAACTAGCGGATGAGCAGTTCTTC.

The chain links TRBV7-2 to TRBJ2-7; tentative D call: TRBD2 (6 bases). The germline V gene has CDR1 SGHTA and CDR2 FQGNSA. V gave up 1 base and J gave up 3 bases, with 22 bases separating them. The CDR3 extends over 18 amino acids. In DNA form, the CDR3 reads TGTGCCAGCAGCTTAGTCCCCTTCCCCGGTAGCGGTAACTACGAGCAGTACTTC. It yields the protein CASSLVPFPGSGNYEQYF.

The DNA for the CDR3 is TGTGCCAGCAGTTTCGGGAATCAGCCCCAGCATTTT. It specifies CASSFGNQPQHF. This chain links TRBV12-3 or TRBV12-4 with TRBJ1-5; D is uncertain. The CDR3 runs to 12 residues. V was pared by 3 bases and J by 4 bases, with 4 bases between.